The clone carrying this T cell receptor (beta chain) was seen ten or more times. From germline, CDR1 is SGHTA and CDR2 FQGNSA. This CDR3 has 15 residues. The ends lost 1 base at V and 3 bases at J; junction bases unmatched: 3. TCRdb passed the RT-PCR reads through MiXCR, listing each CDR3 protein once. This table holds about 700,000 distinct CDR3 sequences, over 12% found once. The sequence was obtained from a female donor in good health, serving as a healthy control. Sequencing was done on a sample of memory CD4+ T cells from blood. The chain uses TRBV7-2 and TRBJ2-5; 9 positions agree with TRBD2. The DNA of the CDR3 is TGTGCCAGCAGCTTAGGACCTAGCGGGGAAGAGACCCAGTACTTC. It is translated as CASSLGPSGEETQYF.